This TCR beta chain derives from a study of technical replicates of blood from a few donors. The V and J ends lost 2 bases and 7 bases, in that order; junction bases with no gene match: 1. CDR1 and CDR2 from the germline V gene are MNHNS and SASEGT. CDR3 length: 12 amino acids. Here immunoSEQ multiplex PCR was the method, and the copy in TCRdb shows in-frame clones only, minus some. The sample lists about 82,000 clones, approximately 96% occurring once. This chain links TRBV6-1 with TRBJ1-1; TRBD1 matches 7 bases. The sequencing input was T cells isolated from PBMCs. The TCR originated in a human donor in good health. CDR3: CASSEWDSEAFF. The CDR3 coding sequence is TGTGCCAGCAGTGAATGGGACAGTGAAGCTTTCTTT.